This TCR beta chain was identified during a study of blood T cell repertoires in COVID-19. Study summary: Some COVID-19 samples were acute and others convalescent; all came from the United States, Italy and Spain. The analysed material was cDNA or gDNA that came from T cells, B-cell-depleted T cells, or PBMCs.

The authors' processing: Reference gene primer amplification in the assay estimated nucleated cell counts. Clones were read by immunoSEQ multiplex PCR, and TCRdb kept only the in-frame ones, dropping some. That table gives V, J and clone size, and the DNA gave D and trimming. The sample has about 210,000 clones, about 91% seen once. The source is a man younger than 45 with acute or convalescent COVID-19. The sample taken for sequencing was peripheral blood.

CDR3 sequence reads: CASSSRLAGKHEQFF. Written as DNA, the CDR3 is TGTGCCAGCAGCTCACGACTAGCGGGGAAGCATGAGCAGTTCTTC. The chain combines TRBV7-3 with TRBJ2-1; TRBD2 matches 11 bases. V was clipped by 4 bases and J by 8 bases; unmatched bases: 7. The CDR3 contains 15 residues. CDR1 and CDR2 (germline): SGHTA, FQGTGA.